These 22 T cell receptor beta chains came from one sample sequenced in a study of blood T cell repertoires in COVID-19. The method was immunoSEQ multiplex PCR; TCRdb's version includes in-frame clones alone and lacks a portion of them. The sample records about 260,000 clones, 80% to 90% being singletons. The sample taken for sequencing was PBMCs or T cells enriched from blood (not recorded which). The receptors originated from a woman in her thirties or forties who had been exposed to COVID-19.

V and J are TRBV6-5 and TRBJ1-6, with 8 bases lining up with TRBD1. The germline CDR1 and CDR2 sequences are MNHEY and SVGAGI. This CDR3 has 13 amino acids. The ends lost 8 bases at V and 13 bases at J; junction bases unmatched: 10. The CDR3 spells CASWDRNLSPLHF. In DNA form, the CDR3 reads TGTGCCAGCTGGGACAGGAATCTCTCTCCCCTCCACTTT.

The CDR3 is CASSVNSGNTIYF. Here the CDR3 DNA reads TGTGCCAGCAGCGTTAACTCTGGAAACACCATATATTTT. The chain combines TRBV9 with TRBJ1-3; no firm D call. The germline V and J ends were trimmed by 2 bases and 0 bases, with 3 bases remaining between them. Germline CDR1 is SGDLS and CDR2 is YYNGEE. The CDR3 is 13 amino acids. Supplemented by reference TRBV9 and TRBJ1-3, the full variable domain reads DSGVTQTPKHLITATGQRVTLRCSPRSGDLSVYWYQQSLDQGLQFLIQYYNGEERAKGNILERFSAQQFPDLHSELNLSSLELGDSALYFCASSVNSGNTIYFGEGSWLTVV.

The chain joins TRBV6-2 or TRBV6-3 to TRBJ1-5, with D perhaps matching TRBD1 (6 bases). Trimming removed 4 bases at V and 2 bases at J, with 21 bases between. This CDR3 has 18 amino acids. Germline V gene data show CDR1 as MNHEY and CDR2 as SVGEGT. CDR3 protein: CASSSYHYRVAGNQPQHF. In DNA form, the CDR3 reads TGTGCCAGCAGTTCCTATCATTACAGGGTGGCGGGCAATCAGCCCCAGCATTTT.

The chain is built from TRBV15 and TRBJ1-6, with D perhaps TRBD1 (6 bases). V was shortened by 8 bases and J by 7 bases, with 12 bases between the two germline ends. This CDR3 contains 13 residues. The V gene's germline CDR1 is LNHNV and CDR2 YYDKDF (reference sequence). The CDR3: CATGQTQNSPLHF. DNA of the CDR3: TGTGCCACCGGACAGACGCAGAATTCACCCCTCCACTTT.

The chain joins TRBV7-8 to TRBJ2-7, with D possibly matching TRBD2 (6 bases). V was clipped by 5 bases and J by 2 bases, with 13 bases between them. Germline CDR1 is SGHVS and CDR2 is FQNEAQ. This CDR3 region has 14 residues. The CDR3 DNA reads as TGTGCCAGCAGCCCTACTCGACTAGCCTACGAGCAGTACGTC. Translated: CASSPTRLAYEQYV.

The genes are TRBV3-1 (or the pseudogene TRBV3-2) and TRBJ1-3; 8 nucleotides agree with TRBD1. The CDR3 length is 18 residues. With 3 bases clipped from V and 7 bases from J, the junction kept 17 bases outside the gene matches. CDR1 LGHDT and CDR2 YNNKEL come from the germline V gene (reference sequence). The CDR3 sequence: CASSHRQRQGRIGNTIYF. The CDR3 DNA follows: TGTGCCAGCAGCCACCGCCAACGACAGGGGAGGATCGGGAACACCATATATTTT.

The rearrangement joins TRBV28 to TRBJ2-1; the D gene is possibly TRBD2 (6 bases). The germline V and J ends were trimmed by 10 bases and 4 bases, with 17 bases remaining between them. The germline V gene encodes CDR1 MDHEN and CDR2 SYDVKM. The CDR3 runs to 14 residues. CDR3 residues: CATWDWGKYNEQFF. CDR3 coding DNA: TGTGCCACCTGGGACTGGGGAAAGTACAATGAGCAGTTCTTC.

V gene TRBV4-3 combines with J gene TRBJ1-2, with TRBD1 as a possible D gene (5 bases). The V gene lost 3 bases and the J gene lost 8 bases, with 19 bases spanning the gap. Per the germline V gene, CDR1 is LGHNA and CDR2 is YSLEER. This CDR3 comprises 15 residues. Here the CDR3 reads CASSQPAGIGEGYTF. CDR3 nucleotide sequence: TGCGCCAGCAGCCAGCCCGCAGGGATTGGGGAAGGCTACACCTTC.

The rearrangement links TRBV28 to TRBJ1-2; 11 nucleotides match TRBD1. Trimming took 9 bases from V and 5 from J; bases not matched to a gene: 8. The germline CDR1 and CDR2 sequences are MDHEN and SYDVKM. The CDR3 loop spans 14 amino acids. CDR3 loop: CASVGQGARYGYTF. The CDR3 DNA reads as TGTGCCAGTGTAGGACAGGGGGCGCGTTATGGCTACACCTTC.

The CDR3 sequence: CASSSGILRSNQPQHF. In nucleotides, the CDR3 is TGTGCCAGCAGCTCGGGAATTTTGCGGAGCAATCAGCCCCAGCATTTT. This chain uses TRBV11-3 with TRBJ1-5, with D unclear. Germline assignment: CDR1 SGHNT and CDR2 YENEEA. The CDR3 covers 16 residues. V was pared by 4 bases and J by 1 base, with 14 bases between. The full variable domain, rest sourced from reference TRBV11-3 and TRBJ1-5, is EAGVVQSPRYKIIEKKQPVAFWCNPISGHNTLYWYLQNLGQGPELLIRYENEEAVDDSQLPKDRFSAERLKGVDSTLKIQPAELGDSAVYLCASSSGILRSNQPQHFGDGTRLSIL.

The chain recombines TRBV12-3 or TRBV12-4 with TRBJ1-1; no clear D. Trimming removed 0 bases at V and 8 bases at J, with 4 bases between. The length of the CDR3 is 11 residues. The CDR3 region has the DNA TGTGCCAGCAGTTTAGCCAGGGAAGCTTTCTTT. It yields the protein CASSLAREAFF.

The V call is TRBV5-4, the J call TRBJ1-3, with 9 bases aligning to TRBD1. This CDR3 spans 15 amino acids. With V trimmed by 3 bases and J by 2 bases, 3 bases remained unmatched. CDR1 and CDR2 (germline): SGHNT, YYREEE (reference sequence). The CDR3 bases are TGTGCCAGCAGCTCCCGGACAGGGGCTGGAAACACCATATATTTT. It is translated as CASSSRTGAGNTIYF.

A single count supports this clone. The chain uses TRBV24-1 and TRBJ1-1; TRBD1 might be the D (6 bases). From germline, CDR1 is KGHDR and CDR2 SFDVKD. Deletions cut 10 bases from V and 1 base from J, with 15 bases between. This CDR3 is 14 amino acids long. Here the CDR3 reads CATAPQGENTEAFF. The DNA for the CDR3 is TGTGCCACTGCTCCACAGGGCGAGAACACTGAAGCTTTCTTT.

The V and J genes are TRBV2 and TRBJ1-1, with D possibly being TRBD1 (6 bases). This CDR3 comprises 15 residues. Trimming removed 6 bases from V and 0 bases from J, with 14 bases in between. Germline lookup yields CDR1 SNHLY and CDR2 FYNNEI. The CDR3 nucleotides read TGTGCCAGCAGGGGCGAGGACAGTATGAACACTGAAGCTTTCTTT. This codes for CASRGEDSMNTEAFF.

The V call is TRBV6-5, the J call TRBJ2-7; D possibly corresponds to TRBD1 (6 bases). The V end was cut by 6 bases, the J end by 4 bases, with 13 bases between. The CDR3 is 13 residues long. Germline-derived CDR1 and CDR2 are MNHEY and SVGAGI. DNA of the CDR3: TGTGCCAGCAGCCACGGACAGCCGTACGAGCAGTACTTC. Protein: CASSHGQPYEQYF.

The chain couples TRBV6-5 to TRBJ1-4; TRBD1 might be the D (5 bases). Germline V gene lookup returns CDR1 MNHEY and CDR2 SVGAGI. Trimming removed 0 bases from V and 4 bases from J, with 9 bases in between. The CDR3 is 15 amino acids. In nucleotides, the CDR3 is TGTGCCAGCAGTTACTCTGCAGGGATTAATGAAAAACTGTTTTTT. Translating it yields CASSYSAGINEKLFF.

Comments on this clone: One end of the junction fails to match germline, which may point to a read error. In DNA, the CDR3 is TGTGCTAGCAGCTTAAAATGGGGACAGGGCCCCAAGGATACCCAGTACTTC. Its translation: CASSLKWGQGPKDTQYF. This chain uses TRBV7-7 with TRBJ2-5, with TRBD1 identical over 9 bases. Germline assignment: CDR1 SSHAT and CDR2 FNYEAQ (reference sequence). The CDR3 contains 17 residues.

The rearrangement uses TRBV11-2 and TRBJ1-5, with TRBD1 matching over 10 bases. CDR1 and CDR2 from the germline V gene are SGHAT and FQNNGV. The CDR3 length is 17 residues. With V trimmed by 5 bases and J by 5 bases, 12 bases remained unmatched. CDR3: CASSPLLGQGGYQPQHF. The CDR3, as DNA: TGTGCCAGCAGCCCCCTCCTCGGACAGGGGGGTTATCAGCCCCAGCATTTT.

This chain links TRBV25-1 with TRBJ2-5; 7 nucleotides match TRBD2. This CDR3 has 15 amino acids. CDR1 is MGHDK and CDR2 is SYGVNS in the germline V gene. V was clipped by 2 bases and J by 5 bases; unmatched bases: 8. This CDR3 is CASSEGGGSRETQYF. The CDR3 DNA reads as TGTGCCAGCAGTGAAGGTGGCGGGAGTCGCGAGACCCAGTACTTC.

The genes are TRBV7-9 and TRBJ1-2, with 9 bases fitting TRBD1. The length of the CDR3 is 14 residues. V shed 5 bases, J shed 8 bases, and the junction held 9 bases outside the gene matches. The germline V gene encodes CDR1 SEHNR and CDR2 FQNEAQ (reference sequence). Written as DNA, the CDR3 is TGTGCCAGCAGCGGGTGGGACAGGGTATGGGGCTACACCTTC. Amino acid sequence: CASSGWDRVWGYTF.

The chain recombines TRBV6-5 with TRBJ1-5, with a possible D match to TRBD1 (6 bases). The CDR3 is made up of 15 amino acids. Trimming took 7 bases from V and 5 from J, leaving 18 bases between them. The germline CDR1 and CDR2 sequences are MNHEY and SVGAGI. The chain's CDR3 is CASTATGERDQPQHF. CDR3 nucleotide sequence: TGTGCCAGCACCGCGACAGGCGAGAGGGATCAGCCCCAGCATTTT.

This chain uses TRBV7-9 with TRBJ1-1; D ambiguous. This CDR3 has 16 amino acids. Trimming took 5 bases from V and 3 from J, leaving 19 bases between them. Germline-derived CDR1 and CDR2 are SEHNR and FQNEAQ (reference sequence). The CDR3 nucleotides are TGTGCCAGCAGCCACCGGCGGCTACTGGTTTACACTGAAGCTTTCTTT. Amino acid sequence: CASSHRRLLVYTEAFF. Full variable domain (missing parts from reference TRBV7-9 and TRBJ1-1): DTGVSQNPRHKITKRGQNVTFRCDPISEHNRLYWYRQTLGQGPEFLTYFQNEAQLEKSRLLSDRFSAERPKGSFSTLEIQRTEQGDSAMYLCASSHRRLLVYTEAFFGQGTRLTVV.